Listed below are T cell receptor beta chains from one sample, sequenced in a study of Graves' ophthalmopathy and Graves' hyperthyroidism. Each CDR3 protein gets one entry after TCRdb re-called the multiplex PCR reads with MiXCR. The repertoire includes approximately 480,000 distinct CDR3 sequences, approximately 15% of them detected once, and over 7.5% sits in the top ten. Sequencing was performed on blood. These TCRs come from a woman aged 30 to 39 with Graves' ophthalmopathy. The CDR3 runs from the conserved cysteine through the conserved F or W. A D gene is named only where the DNA matches it firmly. The size entry gives once, few or many counts, or a class when the clone is expanded.

clone_size j_call d_call v_call cdr3_nt cdr3_aa
many TRBJ2-7 . TRBV20-1 TGCAGTGCTAACCCACGCCGGGGCCACGAGCAGTACTTC CSANPRRGHEQYF
many TRBJ1-2 . TRBV28 TGTGCCAGCAGTTTCCTAAGGGTAAACTATGGCTACACCTTC CASSFLRVNYGYTF
many TRBJ2-7 . TRBV29-1 TGCAGCGCCGTGGGGACACAAGCCTACGAGCAGTACTTC CSAVGTQAYEQYF
few TRBJ2-6 . TRBV18 TGTGCCAGCTCACCCAGTATGACTGGGGCCAACGTCCTGACTTTC CASSPSMTGANVLTF
many TRBJ1-3 . TRBV11-2 TGTGCCAGCAGCTCTATGCTCGACTCTGGAAACACCATATATTTT CASSSMLDSGNTIYF
many TRBJ1-2 TRBD1 TRBV11-2 TGTGCCAGCAGCTTACAGGGGGTAGCTAACTATGGCTACACCTTC CASSLQGVANYGYTF
many TRBJ2-7 TRBD2 TRBV4-1 TGCGCCAGCAGCCAAGCGACTAGCGGGGACTACGAGCAGTACTTC CASSQATSGDYEQYF
many TRBJ1-1 . TRBV18 TGTGCCAGCTCACCCAGTGGAGGCACTGAAGCTTTCTTT CASSPSGGTEAFF
many TRBJ1-2 TRBD1 TRBV27 TGTGCCAGCAGTTGTAGACAGGGTATGGGCGGCTACACCTTC CASSCRQGMGGYTF
many TRBJ1-5 . TRBV12-3/TRBV12-4 TGTGCCAGCAGATACAGGGATAATCAGCCCCAGCATTTT CASRYRDNQPQHF
many TRBJ1-1 . TRBV28 TGTGCCAGCAGCTTTAAGTTGAGGAACACTGAAGCTTTCTTT CASSFKLRNTEAFF
few TRBJ1-1 . TRBV30 TGTGCCTGGAGTGTCATAAAGGGCGGAACTGAAGCTTTCTTT CAWSVIKGGTEAFF
many TRBJ1-1 . TRBV12-3/TRBV12-4 TGTGCCAGCAGTTTGGGCGACAGCCTTGAAGCTTTCTTT CASSLGDSLEAFF
many TRBJ1-1 . TRBV11-3 TGTGCCAGCAGCTTGAGCTGGGAGACTGAAGCTTTCTTT CASSLSWETEAFF